The text below deals with one TCR beta chain. The antigen is not known. The data originate from a study of blood T cells in healthy people across ages. Combining a sample-barcoded 5' primer with a J-beta primer mix, a second PCR ran for about 7 to 11 cycles. Template switching added a 12-random-nucleotide identifier to every cDNA molecule. One entry per CDR3 protein results from TCRdb running MiXCR on the 5' RACE reads. The data hold 1.5 million to 2 million distinct CDR3 sequences, with 39% observed a single time. General study results and limits: The study lacked donor CMV status, which possibly confounded expanded clonotype changes. Comparison with aged donors showed that long-lived donors had more naive CD4+ cells and higher diversity.

Per sample, at least 6 micrograms of total RNA were extracted. Germline V lookup: CDR1 MDHEN, CDR2 SYDVKM. CDR3 length: 14 amino acids. The rearrangement uses TRBV28 and TRBJ2-4, with D possibly TRBD2 on 5 matching bases. The J call could be wrong; TRBJ2-7 is a better fit for the DNA end. The sequencing input was blood. The clonotype originates from a human donor in good health. The CDR3 sequence is CASSPTRDLGEQYF. CDR3 DNA sequence: TGTGCCAGCAGTCCTACCCGGGATCTTGGCGAGCAGTACTTC.